This T cell receptor beta chain is drawn from a study of T-cell memory formation after mild COVID-19. This clonotype appeared a few times. Its antigen is unknown. Whole-study findings and limits: Pre-infection memory already had some responding clones, implying cross-reactive memory joined. Clones shrinking from day 15 to 85 showed even CD4/CD8 mixes; later expanders tilted CD4+. Unconfirmed was the SARS-CoV-2 specificity of second-wave clones that peaked on day 37.

The TCR alpha and TCR beta cDNA libraries, bearing sample barcodes and UMIs, were generated by 5'RACE using constant-segment primers. TCRdb re-called the 5' RACE reads with MiXCR, one entry per CDR3 protein. The sample has about half a million distinct CDR3 sequences, around a sixth seen once. This CDR3 has 15 amino acids. The trim removed 4 bases at V and 3 bases at J, leaving 5 bases unmatched. The germline V gene encodes CDR1 SGHVS and CDR2 FQNEAQ. The chain combines TRBV7-8 with TRBJ2-7; 11 bases map to TRBD2. The specimen sequenced was PBMCs or a T cell subset sorted from them (not recorded which). This clonotype was obtained from an adult woman who had mild COVID-19 (a few samples of this study predate the infection). Cell type and time point are not known. CDR3 DNA: TGTGCCAGCAGCTCTCTAGCGGGGGGCATCTACGAGCAGTACTTC. Protein product: CASSSLAGGIYEQYF.